This T cell receptor (beta chain) originates from a study of CD8 T cells in ankylosing spondylitis (dated by TCRdb to about 2017). In the study overall: To find TCR variants linked to disease, the study profiled T cell receptor beta repertoires in ankylosing spondylitis patients and healthy donors. The full study cohort was made up of 25 to 30 ankylosing spondylitis patients and 95 to 130 healthy donors. Peripheral blood was sampled, and synovial fluid was also collected from ankylosing spondylitis patients.

This clonotype occurred a few times. Its antigen remains undetermined. Per-base quality was not reported, and no clone a single base away is much larger than it. The sample was run on an Illumina HiSeq 2500. Quantitative 5'-RACE with molecular barcodes was used to prepare TCR beta libraries. Under the source paper's analysis protocol: A new computational method based on a probabilistic model of VDJ rearrangement was used to identify disease-linked TCR variants. TCRdb reran the public reads through fastp at Q25 and MiXCR, keeping productive beta chains. Identical CDR3 protein sequences are pooled into one entry, listed with their most common genes and DNA. TCRdb assigned the V and J calls; the authors' analysis was not used. In this sample the table shows tens of thousands of distinct CDR3 sequences, more than 9.5% of which occur a single time. The ten top clones hold about 1.4% of the sample. The CDR3 covers 12 residues, taking in both the cysteine and the phenylalanine. Only the CDR3 part of the read is kept: 36 bases, read in frame from the first base. The germline V gene encodes CDR1 DFQATT and CDR2 SNEGSKA (reference sequence). Trimming costs V 7 bases and J 5 bases, and their ends lie 14 bases apart.

The investigation overall reported the following: The disease-linked clones showed a CD8+ phenotype and occurred at relatively low frequencies in peripheral blood. Blood from ankylosing spondylitis patients appeared to be characterized by a TCR beta motif composed of under ten highly homologous amino acid variants. Some motif variants were previously reported in synovial fluid and blood of reactive arthritis patients, suggesting common disease-initiation mechanisms. The disease-linked clones were reported as significantly enriched in matched synovial fluid samples from ankylosing spondylitis patients.

The chain joins TRBV20-1 to TRBJ2-5; the D segment cannot be called with confidence. The clonotype comes from a male donor with ankylosing spondylitis or in good health (not recorded which). The sequenced sample consisted of blood, either unsorted or a sorted T cell fraction (not recorded which). In nucleotide form, the sequence is TGCAGTGGACGCAAAGATGGGGAGACCCAGTACTTC. Translated, this gives CSGRKDGETQYF.